Presented here are 3 T cell receptor beta chains from one specimen sequenced in a study of control samples from healthy donors and cancer patients. Data came from immunoSEQ multiplex PCR; TCRdb stores just in-frame clones and leaves some out. The sample consists of approximately 37,000 clones, about 93% of them appearing once. The specimen sequenced was blood. These receptors all stem from a woman in her fifties or sixties in good health.

The chain couples TRBV28 to TRBJ1-2; 9 positions match TRBD1. J was trimmed by 6 bases and V by 8 bases; bases with no gene match: 13. CDR1 and CDR2 from the germline V gene are MDHEN and SYDVKM. The CDR3 is made up of 15 amino acids. The CDR3 DNA sequence: TGTGCCAGCCCACCTCCCGGGACAGGGTTTAATGGCTACACCTTC. Residues: CASPPPGTGFNGYTF.

V and J are TRBV6-4 and TRBJ2-1; D perhaps matches TRBD1 (6 bases). V was cut by 4 bases and J by 0 bases, with 13 bases left in between. There are 16 residues in the CDR3. Germline values: CDR1 MRHNA, CDR2 SNTAGT. The CDR3 loop reads CASSAPGTPSYNEQFF. The CDR3, as DNA: TGTGCCAGCAGTGCCCCCGGGACACCCTCCTACAATGAGCAGTTCTTC.

The chain employs TRBV28 and TRBJ1-1; 8 positions match TRBD1. The germline gives CDR1 MDHEN, CDR2 SYDVKM. V dropped 4 bases and J dropped 10; count of bases not matched to a gene: 17. This CDR3 region has 16 residues. The CDR3 coding sequence is TGTGCCAGCAGTTCGACAGGGGAGAGGAATCGGGTCGGAGCTTTCTTT. Residues: CASSSTGERNRVGAFF.